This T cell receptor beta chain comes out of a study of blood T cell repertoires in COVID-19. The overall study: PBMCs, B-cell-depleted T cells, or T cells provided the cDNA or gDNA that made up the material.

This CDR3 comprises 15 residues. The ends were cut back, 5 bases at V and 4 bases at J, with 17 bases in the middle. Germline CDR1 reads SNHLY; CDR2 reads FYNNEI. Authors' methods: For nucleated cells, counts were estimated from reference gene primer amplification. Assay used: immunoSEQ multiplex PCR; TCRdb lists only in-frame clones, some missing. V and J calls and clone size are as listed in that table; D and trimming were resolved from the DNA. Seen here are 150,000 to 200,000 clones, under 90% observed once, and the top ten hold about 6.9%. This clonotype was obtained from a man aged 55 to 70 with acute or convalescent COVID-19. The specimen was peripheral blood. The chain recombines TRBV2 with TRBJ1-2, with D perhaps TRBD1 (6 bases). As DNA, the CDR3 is TGTGCCAGCAGTCCCTCGATAGAACAGGGCTATGGCTACACCTTC. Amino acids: CASSPSIEQGYGYTF.